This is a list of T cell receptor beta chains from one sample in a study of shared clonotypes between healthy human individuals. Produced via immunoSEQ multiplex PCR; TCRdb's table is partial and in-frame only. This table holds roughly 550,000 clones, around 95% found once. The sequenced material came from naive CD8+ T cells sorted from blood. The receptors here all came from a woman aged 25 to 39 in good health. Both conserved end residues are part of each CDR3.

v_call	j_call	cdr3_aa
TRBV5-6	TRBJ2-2	CASSFYSLAVSNTGELFF
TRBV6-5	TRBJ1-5	CASRDRDSKFSAQHF
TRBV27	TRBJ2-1	CASRGDRNNEQFF
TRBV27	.	CASSSRGQGYEQYF
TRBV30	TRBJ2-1	CAWRGLAGVEQFF
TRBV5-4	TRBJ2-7	CASSLSEDYEQYF
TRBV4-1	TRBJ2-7	CASSQGGLAFSYEQYF
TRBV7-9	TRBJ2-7	CASSFLVAGNSYEQYF
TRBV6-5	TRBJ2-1	CASSYTEGNEQFF
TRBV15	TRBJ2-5	CATSRVKAGLQETQYF
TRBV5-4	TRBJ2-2	CATKTAAGELFF
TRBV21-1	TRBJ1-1	CASSILDRGHTEAFF
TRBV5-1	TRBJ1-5	CASSLGTSSNQPQHF
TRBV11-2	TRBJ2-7	CASSFHRASQYEQYF
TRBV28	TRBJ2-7	CASSLYRGYEQYF
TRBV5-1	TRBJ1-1	CASSLGNTMNTEAFF
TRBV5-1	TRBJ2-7	CASSSTGFSGSQYEQYF
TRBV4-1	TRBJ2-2	CASRGKVLAEFGELFF
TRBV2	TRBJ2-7	CASSEAVWAQTNYEQYF
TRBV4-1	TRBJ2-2	CASSQAPGLAANGELFF
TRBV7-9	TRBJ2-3	CASSPQGASTDTQYF
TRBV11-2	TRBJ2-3	CASSPGGSGGRSTDTQYF